This T cell receptor beta chain derives from a study of blood T cell repertoires in COVID-19. Turning to the study itself: COVID-19 samples collected from the United States, Italy and Spain covered acute and convalescent phases. T cells, B-cell-depleted T cells, or PBMCs provided the cDNA or gDNA that served as material.

Trimming removed 6 bases from V and 1 base from J, with 14 bases in between. The V gene's germline CDR1 is GTSNPN and CDR2 SVGIG (reference sequence). The CDR3 is 14 amino acids. Authors' data handling: Estimation of nucleated cell counts was performed using reference gene primer amplification. Profiling relied on immunoSEQ multiplex PCR, and the TCRdb table lists in-frame clones only, not all of them. V and J calls and clone size are given by that table; D and trimming were obtained from the DNA. The table lists under 75,000 clones, about 76% of them singletons, with approximately 55% in the top ten.

Sequencing was done on a sample of peripheral blood. V usage is TRBV30 and J usage is TRBJ2-3, with D perhaps matching TRBD2 (5 bases). This clonotype was obtained from a woman aged 80 or over with acute or convalescent COVID-19. The CDR3 bases are TGTGCCTGCGGCCGGACTGGAGGCACAGATACGCAGTATTTT. Translation: CACGRTGGTDTQYF.